These T cell receptor beta chains were read from a single sample in a study of early T cells in non-severe SARS-CoV-2 infection. MiXCR, run by TCRdb on the 5' RACE reads, gives a single entry per CDR3 protein. The sample holds around 80,000 distinct CDR3 sequences; more than 9% are singletons and the top ten take roughly 8%. The sequencing here drew on whole blood, taken at baseline. Receptor source: an adult who was a healthcare worker with PCR-confirmed SARS-CoV-2 infection or an uninfected control (not recorded which). Both conserved end residues are part of each CDR3. D genes are given only for firm matches. Clone size appears in some rows only: once, few, many, or a class for an expanded clone.

V gene	J gene	clone size	D gene	CDR3 DNA	CDR3 protein
TRBV7-9	TRBJ1-1	many	-	TGTGCCAGCAGAACAACCCCTGGCAACATGAACACTGAAGCTTTCTTT	CASRTTPGNMNTEAFF
TRBV2	TRBJ1-1	-	-	TGTGCCAGCAGCCCTTTGGGCAGGGGTGAAGCTTTCTTT	CASSPLGRGEAFF
TRBV20-1	TRBJ2-7	-	TRBD2	TGCAGTGCTAGTTCTAGCGGGAAGATGGGCTCCTACGAGCAGTACTTC	CSASSSGKMGSYEQYF
TRBV12-3/TRBV12-4	TRBJ2-1	-	TRBD2	TGTGCCAGCAGTCCCCGGACTAGCGGGAGGGCCAATGAGCAGTTCTTC	CASSPRTSGRANEQFF
TRBV5-1	TRBJ2-7	-	-	TGCGCCAGCAGCCCTGAACCCGGGGTCGCTAGCTACGAGCAGTACTTC	CASSPEPGVASYEQYF
TRBV7-9	TRBJ2-5	-	TRBD2	TGTGCCAGCAGCCAGTGGACTAGCGGCCGGGGGACAGAGACCCAGTACTTC	CASSQWTSGRGTETQYF
TRBV20-1	TRBJ2-7	few	-	TGCAGTGCTCGAGGGGGTAGGACTACGGTGGGCGAGCAGTACTTC	CSARGGRTTVGEQYF
TRBV20-1	TRBJ1-4	-	-	TGCAGTGTGGGGGGTACAACTAATGAAAAACTGTTTTTT	CSVGGTTNEKLFF
TRBV20-1	TRBJ2-1	-	-	TGCAGTGCTAAGCGCAATGAGCAGTTCTTC	CSAKRNEQFF
TRBV12-3/TRBV12-4	TRBJ2-7	few	-	TGTGCCAGCAGTTTAACCAGAAGCCTCTACGAGCAGTACTTC	CASSLTRSLYEQYF
TRBV5-4	TRBJ1-6	-	TRBD1	TGTGCCAGCAGCTTGGAAGACAGGGGAAATTCACCCCTCCACTTT	CASSLEDRGNSPLHF
TRBV5-5	TRBJ2-2	many	-	TGTGCCAGCAGCTTGGGTTGGGCAGGCCGCGGGGAGCTGTTTTTT	CASSLGWAGRGELFF
TRBV5-1	TRBJ2-3	-	TRBD2	TGCGCCAGCAGCCTCCAGCGGGAGGAAGATACGCAGTATTTT	CASSLQREEDTQYF
TRBV12-3/TRBV12-4	TRBJ2-1	few	-	TGTGCCAGCAGTTTGGGGGGAAAGAATGAGCAGTTCTTC	CASSLGGKNEQFF
TRBV4-1	TRBJ2-1	many	-	TGCGCCAGCAGCCAAGTTGGGGACGCCTACAATGAGCAGTTCTTC	CASSQVGDAYNEQFF
TRBV3-1	TRBJ1-2	many	TRBD1	TGTGCCAGCAGGAGACAGGGGGAAGACTATGGCTACACCTTC	CASRRQGEDYGYTF
TRBV4-1	TRBJ2-1	many	-	TGCGCCAGCAGCCAAGACCTGGGGTACAATGAGCAGTTCTTC	CASSQDLGYNEQFF
TRBV20-1	TRBJ1-1	-	-	TGCAGTGCCCCGGGATTCGGGTGGACCACTGAAGCTTTCTTT	CSAPGFGWTTEAFF
TRBV6-2/TRBV6-3	TRBJ2-2	-	-	TGTGCCAGCAGTTACGCGGGGACCGGGGAGCTGTTTTTT	CASSYAGTGELFF
TRBV11-2	TRBJ2-1	few	-	TGTGCCAGCAGCTTAGGGGGTATGAATGAGCAGTTCTTC	CASSLGGMNEQFF
TRBV5-1	TRBJ2-5	many	TRBD1	TGCGCCAGCAGCTCGGGACAGGGCAAAGAGACCCAGTACTTC	CASSSGQGKETQYF
TRBV10-3	TRBJ2-1	many	TRBD2	TGTGCCACCCGGTTAGCGGGAACCAAGGGGGGTGAGCAGTTCTTC	CATRLAGTKGGEQFF
TRBV25-1	TRBJ2-5	-	-	TGTGCCAGCAGTAGGTTTGGTCAAGAGACCCAGTACTTC	CASSRFGQETQYF
TRBV7-9	TRBJ1-1	many	-	TGTGCCAGCAGCTTAGAGCGACAGAGGAAAGCTTTCTTT	CASSLERQRKAFF
TRBV28	TRBJ1-2	-	-	TGTGCCAGCAGTTTACCCAGGGGTCTCTCCTATGGCTACACCTTC	CASSLPRGLSYGYTF
TRBV6-2/TRBV6-3	TRBJ2-5	-	TRBD2	TGTGCCAGCAGTTACGCCAGACTAGCGGGAGCAGAGACCCAGTACTTC	CASSYARLAGAETQYF